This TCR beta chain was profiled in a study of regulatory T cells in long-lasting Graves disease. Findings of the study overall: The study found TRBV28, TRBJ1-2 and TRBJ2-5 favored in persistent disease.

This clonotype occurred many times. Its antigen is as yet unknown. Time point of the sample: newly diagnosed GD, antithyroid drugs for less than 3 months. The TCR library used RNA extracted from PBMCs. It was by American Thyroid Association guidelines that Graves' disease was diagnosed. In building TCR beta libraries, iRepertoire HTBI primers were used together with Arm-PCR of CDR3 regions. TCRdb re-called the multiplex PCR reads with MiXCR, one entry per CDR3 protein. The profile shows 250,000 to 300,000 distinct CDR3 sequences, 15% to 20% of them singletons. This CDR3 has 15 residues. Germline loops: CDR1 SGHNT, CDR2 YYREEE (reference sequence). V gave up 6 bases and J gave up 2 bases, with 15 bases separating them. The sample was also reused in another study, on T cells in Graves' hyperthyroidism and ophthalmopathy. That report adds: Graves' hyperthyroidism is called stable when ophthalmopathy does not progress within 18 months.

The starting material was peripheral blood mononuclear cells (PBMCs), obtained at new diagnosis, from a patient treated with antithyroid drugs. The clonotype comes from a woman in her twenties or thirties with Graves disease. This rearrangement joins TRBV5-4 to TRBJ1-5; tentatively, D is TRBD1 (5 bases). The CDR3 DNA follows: TGTGCCAGCAAAGCGGGGCCGGGGGGCAATCAGCCCCAGCATTTT. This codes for CASKAGPGGNQPQHF.